The 27 T cell receptor beta chains below were found in one sample sequenced in a study of cytomegalovirus exposure and HLA in healthy donors. A multiplex PCR was run with 60 Vbeta primers and 13 Jbeta primers. Only in-frame clones appear in the TCRdb table, and some are missing; sequencing was by immunoSEQ multiplex PCR. This repertoire shows more than 75,000 clones, roughly 86% found once; its top ten account for around 5.2%. Material: PBMCs. All receptors come from a woman aged 18-29 years in good health and CMV-seropositive.

This rearrangement joins TRBV21-1 to TRBJ1-4; whether TRBD1, the table's D call, matches the DNA was not checked. TRBV21-1 is a documented pseudogene. The CDR3 runs 12 residues. The chain's CDR3 is CASSQGNEKLFF. The CDR3 DNA is TGTGCCAGCTCACAGGGGAACGAAAAACTGTTTTTT.

J is TRBJ2-7 and V is TRBV6-1, with D unclear. Deletions cut 6 bases from V and 4 bases from J, with 7 bases between. This CDR3 comprises 11 residues. Germline loops: CDR1 MNHNS, CDR2 SASEGT. The CDR3 DNA is TGTGCCAGCAGGAGAGATTACGAGCAGTACTTC. It yields the protein CASRRDYEQYF.

This chain uses TRBV5-6 with TRBJ2-5, with 8 bases lining up with TRBD2. CDR3 size: 15 residues. Trimming removed 1 base from V and 5 bases from J; junction bases left unmatched: 7. The V gene's germline CDR1 is SGHDT and CDR2 YYEEEE. The CDR3 protein is CASSLFGRAGETQYF. DNA for the CDR3: TGTGCCAGCAGCTTGTTCGGGAGGGCCGGTGAGACCCAGTACTTC.

This clone appeared a few times. The rearrangement links TRBV19 to TRBJ2-1; TRBD1 matches 7 bases. This CDR3 has 15 residues. Looked up from germline, CDR1 is LNHDA and CDR2 is SQIVND (reference sequence). With 4 bases clipped from V and 7 bases from J, the junction kept 10 bases outside the gene matches. CDR3 sequence reads: CASSNLKGAGNEQFF. For the CDR3, the DNA is TGTGCCAGTAGTAATTTGAAGGGGGCAGGGAATGAGCAGTTCTTC.

V gene TRBV27 combines with J gene TRBJ1-2, with 10 bases identical to TRBD1. The CDR3 covers 14 residues. The J segment lost 7 bases and the V segment lost 2 bases, leaving 4 bases of the junction unmatched. CDR1 and CDR2 from the germline V gene are MNHEY and SMNVEV (reference sequence). CDR3 loop: CASSLRRQGAGYTF. The CDR3 DNA reads TGTGCCAGCAGTTTAAGGCGACAGGGGGCTGGCTACACCTTC.

V and J are TRBV6-1 and TRBJ2-7; 11 bases line up with TRBD1. This CDR3 is built from 14 residues. The trim removed 5 bases at V and 3 bases at J, leaving 3 bases unmatched. Germline V CDR1 and CDR2: MNHNS, SASEGT. CDR3 in DNA: TGTGCCAGCAGTCAGGACAGGGGGCTCTACGAGCAGTACTTC. Its protein product is CASSQDRGLYEQYF.

This clone is a singleton in its sample. The genes are TRBV13 and TRBJ2-5; tentatively, D is TRBD1 (6 bases). CDR1 PRHDT and CDR2 FYEKMQ come from the germline V gene (reference sequence). With 8 bases removed from V and 5 bases from J, the gap between germline ends came to 12 bases. CDR3 length: 12 residues. The DNA of the CDR3 is TGTGCCAGCCGTTCGAGGGGGGAGACCCAGTACTTC. Protein product: CASRSRGETQYF.

The rearrangement uses TRBV4-1 and TRBJ2-7; perhaps TRBD2 as D (5 bases). CDR3 length equals 16 residues. Trimming pared 0 bases from V and 2 bases from J, leaving 14 bases between. Looked up from germline, CDR1 is MGHRA and CDR2 is YSYEKL. CDR3 in amino acids: CASSQDFVIATYEQYF. CDR3 nucleotide sequence: TGCGCCAGCAGCCAAGATTTTGTAATAGCGACCTACGAGCAGTACTTC.

The V and J genes are TRBV28 and TRBJ2-7; maybe TRBD1 (6 bases). The CDR3 contains 11 residues. CDR1 is MDHEN, CDR2 SYDVKM, per germline. Trimming shortened V by 11 bases and J by 5 bases, and 13 bases separated the two germline ends. The CDR3 DNA is TGTGCCTTCGACAGGCCGCACGAGCAGTACTTC. It yields the protein CAFDRPHEQYF.

V gene TRBV6-4 combines with J gene TRBJ2-1; tentatively, D is TRBD2 (5 bases). The V gene lost 3 bases and the J gene lost 10 bases, with 13 bases spanning the gap. This CDR3 is built from 13 residues. Germline CDR1 reads MRHNA; CDR2 reads SNTAGT. The CDR3 DNA reads TGTGCCAGCAGTGATGAGGGTTTCAGCGAGCAGTTCTTC. Amino acids: CASSDEGFSEQFF.

The rearrangement links TRBV6-1 to TRBJ2-5, with 7 nucleotides matching TRBD1. The CDR3 runs to 14 residues. Germline V gene lookup returns CDR1 MNHNS and CDR2 SASEGT. V gave up 8 bases and J gave up 1 base; unmatched junction bases: 7. CDR3 sequence: CASHPTGIQETQYF. In nucleotides, the CDR3 is TGTGCCAGCCATCCGACAGGGATCCAAGAGACCCAGTACTTC.

This clone was detected once. V and J are TRBV6-5 and TRBJ2-7, with TRBD1 matching 10 bases. The CDR3 extends over 15 amino acids. Germline V gives CDR1 MNHEY, CDR2 SVGAGI. Trimming took 5 bases from V and 6 from J; bases not matched to a gene: 10. This CDR3 reads CASSSRDRGGLEQYF. The CDR3, as DNA: TGTGCCAGCAGTAGCCGGGACAGGGGCGGTCTCGAGCAGTACTTC.

The J gene is TRBJ2-5, the V gene TRBV6-5, with 9 bases that match TRBD1. There are 14 residues in the CDR3. The germline V gene encodes CDR1 MNHEY and CDR2 SVGAGI. With 5 bases clipped from V and 5 bases from J, the junction kept 6 bases outside the gene matches. CDR3 DNA: TGTGCCAGCAGTGTAACAGGGGGCTTGGAGACCCAGTACTTC. The encoded protein is CASSVTGGLETQYF.

V usage is TRBV28 and J usage is TRBJ1-1; perhaps TRBD1 as D (5 bases). The length of the CDR3 is 14 residues. Germline values: CDR1 MDHEN, CDR2 SYDVKM. V was cut by 3 bases and J by 1 base, with 9 bases left in between. DNA for the CDR3: TGTGCCAGCAGTTTCCGGGGGAAGAACACTGAAGCTTTCTTT. Its translation is CASSFRGKNTEAFF. Based on the CDR3 plus reference TRBV28 and TRBJ1-1, the full variable domain is DVKVTQSSRYLVKRTGEKVFLECVQDMDHENMFWYRQDPGLGLRLIYFSYDVKMKEKGDIPEGYSVSREKKERFSLILESASTNQTSMYLCASSFRGKNTEAFFGQGTRLTVV.

This rearrangement joins TRBV28 to TRBJ2-7; no clear D gene. Trimming took off 2 bases at V and 3 bases at J, with 14 bases between the two ends. The CDR3 runs 15 residues. The V gene's germline CDR1 is MDHEN and CDR2 SYDVKM. This CDR3 reads CASSLTLLGNYEQYF. The CDR3 DNA reads as TGTGCCAGCAGTTTAACCCTCTTGGGCAACTACGAGCAGTACTTC.

V gene TRBV25-1 combines with J gene TRBJ2-1; 8 bases line up with TRBD2. CDR1 and CDR2 from the germline V gene are MGHDK and SYGVNS. The CDR3 covers 18 residues. Unmatched junction bases numbered 13, after V lost 1 base and J lost 5 bases. The CDR3 DNA reads as TGTGCCAGCAGTGAATCCGCCTCGGGACTAGGACCCCACAATGAGCAGTTCTTC. It encodes CASSESASGLGPHNEQFF.

The chain carries TRBV6-1 and TRBJ2-3, with D possibly being TRBD1 (5 bases). Trimming took off 6 bases at V and 2 bases at J, with 9 bases between the two ends. The CDR3 has 13 amino acids. Germline CDR1 and CDR2: MNHNS and SASEGT. The CDR3 DNA reads TGTGCCAGCAGGGCAGGGCTCACAGATACGCAGTATTTT. Translation gives CASRAGLTDTQYF.

This clone appeared a single time. DNA of the CDR3: TGCGCCAGCAGCCAAGATCGGAGGGATTACTATGGCTACACCTTC. Translation gives CASSQDRRDYYGYTF. The gene calls are TRBV4-1 and TRBJ1-2; D is unresolved. Germline lookup yields CDR1 MGHRA and CDR2 YSYEKL. Trimming pared 0 bases from V and 3 bases from J, leaving 11 bases between. CDR3 length: 15 amino acids.

The chain is built from TRBV6-6 and TRBJ2-5; D unresolved. The CDR3 spans 15 residues. Trimming took 4 bases from V and 5 from J, leaving 17 bases between them. Germline V gene sequence: CDR1 MNHNY, CDR2 SVGAGI (reference sequence). The CDR3 spells CASSSLPRSVETQYF. The CDR3 nucleotides read TGTGCCAGCAGTTCGCTACCCCGAAGTGTGGAGACCCAGTACTTC.

This rearrangement joins TRBV28 to TRBJ1-4, with D possibly TRBD1 on 6 matching bases. Germline V gene data show CDR1 as MDHEN and CDR2 as SYDVKM. This CDR3 is 15 amino acids long. The V gene lost 5 bases and the J gene lost 5 bases, with 15 bases spanning the gap. CDR3 region: CASSTLRGRNEKLFF. The CDR3 DNA sequence: TGTGCCAGCAGTACACTCAGGGGACGGAATGAAAAACTGTTTTTT.

The chain is built from TRBV19 and TRBJ2-5; 7 bases align to TRBD1. V lost 3 bases, J lost 5 bases, and 9 bases stayed unmatched. Germline V gene data show CDR1 as LNHDA and CDR2 as SQIVND (reference sequence). This CDR3 spans 15 amino acids. The CDR3 DNA sequence: TGTGCCAGTAGTATCACAGGGGCGGCAGGGGAGACCCAGTACTTC. Translation: CASSITGAAGETQYF.

This chain joins TRBV7-9 and TRBJ2-5, with 9 bases fitting TRBD1. V shed 3 bases, J shed 0 bases, and the junction held 5 bases outside the gene matches. The CDR3 is 16 amino acids. Germline V gene lookup returns CDR1 SEHNR and CDR2 FQNEAQ (reference sequence). In DNA form, the CDR3 reads TGTGCCAGCAGCTTTTTGGACAGGGGAAACCAAGAGACCCAGTACTTC. Residues: CASSFLDRGNQETQYF.

CDR3: CASSAGDRSSQETQYF. CDR3 DNA sequence: TGTGCCAGCAGTGCGGGGGACAGATCCTCTCAAGAGACCCAGTACTTC. This chain uses TRBV6-1 with TRBJ2-5; D is perhaps TRBD1 (7 bases). This CDR3 is 16 amino acids long. CDR1 is MNHNS and CDR2 is SASEGT in the germline V gene. The V end lost 4 bases, the J end lost 2 bases, and 17 bases lay between the germline ends.

V usage is TRBV5-1 and J usage is TRBJ2-5, with D possibly TRBD1 on 8 matching bases. The CDR3 spans 16 residues. CDR1 is SGHRS and CDR2 is YFSETQ in the germline V gene. Trimming stripped 3 bases from V and 5 bases from J, with 20 bases between. The CDR3 nucleotides read TGCGCCAGCAGCTATACAGGGGGGGGGATTTCGGAGACCCAGTACTTC. Its protein is CASSYTGGGISETQYF.

The rearrangement uses TRBV6-5 and TRBJ1-2; D ambiguous. Trimming stripped 10 bases from V and 6 bases from J, with 12 bases between. Germline-derived CDR1 and CDR2 are MNHEY and SVGAGI. This CDR3 has 11 residues. CDR3 bases: TGTGCCACTAGCCTAGGTCATGGCTACACCTTC. It translates to CATSLGHGYTF.

The chain carries TRBV18 and TRBJ2-1; 10 bases align to TRBD1. The CDR3 extends over 14 amino acids. Germline values: CDR1 KGHSH, CDR2 LQKENI. Trimming at V came to 1 base and at J to 6 bases, leaving 0 bases not matched to a gene. The CDR3 sequence is CASSPRTGGNEQFF. The CDR3 bases are TGTGCCAGCTCACCACGGACAGGGGGCAATGAGCAGTTCTTC. The full variable domain, its missing parts supplied by reference TRBV18 and TRBJ2-1, is NAGVMQNPRHLVRRRGQEARLRCSPMKGHSHVYWYRQLPEEGLKFMVYLQKENIIDESGMPKERFSAEFPKEGPSILRIQQVVRGDSAAYFCASSPRTGGNEQFFGPGTRLTVL.

The gene calls are TRBV5-1 and TRBJ2-1; TRBD2 agrees at 13 bases. This CDR3 comprises 16 residues. Germline V gene lookup returns CDR1 SGHRS and CDR2 YFSETQ. Germline trimming cut 1 base from V and 8 bases from J; bases unmatched to any gene: 6. CDR3 sequence reads: CASSLTSGGALDEQFF. The CDR3 bases are TGCGCCAGCAGCTTGACTAGCGGGGGGGCTTTGGATGAGCAGTTCTTC.